This T cell receptor beta chain was recovered during a study of blood T cells in healthy people across ages. The CDR3 is 15 residues long. Germline lookup yields CDR1 MGHDK and CDR2 SYGVNS. The V and J ends lost 6 bases and 2 bases, in that order; junction bases with no gene match: 5. For the second PCR, which ran for about 6 to 12 cycles, a sample-barcoded 5' primer and a J-beta primer mix were used. With 12 random nucleotides, a template-switch adaptor tagged each individual cDNA molecule. Via MiXCR, TCRdb re-called the 5' RACE reads, giving one row per CDR3 protein. Altogether some 710,000 distinct CDR3 sequences are present, less than 60% being singletons, with the ten largest covering roughly 18%. Points on this clonotype: Its cognate antigen is unknown.

Study-wide points: Older age went with lower TCR beta diversity per million T cells, in a roughly linear way. More naive CD4+ cells and higher diversity marked long-lived donors relative to aged donors.

The chain joins TRBV25-1 to TRBJ2-5, with 11 bases aligning to TRBD2. The TCR was taken from a man older than 75 in good health. Sequences were obtained from blood. The CDR3 bases are TGTGCCAGCAGGGCTGGGACTAGCGGACAAGAGACCCAGTACTTC. It is translated as CASRAGTSGQETQYF.